Reported below is one T cell receptor beta chain. The data were obtained in a study of blood T cell repertoires in COVID-19. For the study at large: Two consecutive negative NP/OP PCR tests, clearance, or resolved symptoms defined Cohort 3 recovery. Sites across the United States, Italy and Spain contributed samples from acute and convalescent COVID-19.

Germline CDR1 is MDHEN and CDR2 is SYDVKM. V was cut by 4 bases and J by 7 bases, with 13 bases left in between. CDR3 length: 13 residues. Everyone who took part was 18 to 89 years old, and they came from about two dozen US areas. Grouping used clinical history reported by participants in a survey and questionnaire. This table comes from immunoSEQ multiplex PCR, and its TCRdb copy is limited to in-frame clones, with some not included. Here the sample spans 350,000 to 400,000 clones, 70% to 90% being singletons. The specimen was PBMCs or T cells enriched from blood (not recorded which). This sequence was found in a middle-aged man in a cohort exposed to, infected with or recovered from COVID-19 (not recorded which). V is TRBV28 and J is TRBJ1-2; no clear D. The CDR3 protein is CASSSSTRPGYTF. The DNA of the CDR3 is TGTGCCAGCAGTTCCTCGACAAGGCCTGGCTACACCTTC.